These 9 T cell receptor beta chains were sequenced from one sample in a study of blood T cells in healthy people across ages (dated by TCRdb to between 2015 and 2016). To prepare the library, 5' RACE was applied. These reads were obtained on an Illumina HiSeq 2500. A second PCR of roughly 7 to 11 cycles was performed with a sample-barcoded 5' primer and a J-beta primer mix. The public reads were quality trimmed at Q25 with fastp and then assembled into clones with MiXCR by TCRdb, keeping productive beta chains. Every distinct CDR3 protein forms one entry, paired with its most common genes and DNA. This sample comprises 600,000 or so distinct CDR3 sequences, under 25% of them detected only once. Together, the top ten hold roughly 3.7% of the sample. Input material: blood. All receptors derive from a man between 65 and 85 years old in good health.

Only a few counts were recorded for this clonotype. V gene TRBV3-1 combines with J gene TRBJ2-7; no definite D call. Germline-derived CDR1 and CDR2 are LGHDT and YNNKEL (reference sequence). Trimming took off 1 base at V and 2 bases at J, with 12 bases between the two ends. The length of the CDR3 is 15 residues. CDR3 DNA sequence: TGTGCCAGCAGCCAAGTAAGTGGGCCCACCTACGAGCAGTACTTC. Translated, it gives CASSQVSGPTYEQYF.

The rearrangement uses TRBV29-1 and TRBJ2-1; 9 positions agree with TRBD1. CDR1 SQVTM and CDR2 ANQGSEA come from the germline V gene. CDR3 length: 15 amino acids. The J segment lost 5 bases and the V segment lost 8 bases, leaving 13 bases of the junction unmatched. CDR3 sequence (DNA): TGCAGCTCCCAAGAGCCGGGACAGGGACACAATGAGCAGTTCTTC. Translated, it gives CSSQEPGQGHNEQFF.

To note about this clonotype: The junction differs from germline at one of its ends, possibly a read error. The CDR3: CATGDPGRDTEKLFF. CDR3 nucleotide sequence: TGTGCCACCGGTGACCCCGGGAGAGACACCGAAAAACTGTTTTTT. The chain combines TRBV24-1 with TRBJ1-4; D not resolved. The CDR3 length is 15 residues. Looked up from germline, CDR1 is KGHDR and CDR2 is SFDVKD.

This clonotype has just a few counts. The CDR3 DNA follows: TGCGCCAGCAGTGATGGGCGAGGGGGACACACTGAAGCTTTCTTT. Translated: CASSDGRGGHTEAFF. The chain links TRBV10-2 to TRBJ1-1; possibly TRBD1 for D (6 bases). The CDR3 contains 15 residues. CDR1 is WSHSY and CDR2 is SAAADI in the germline V gene. V was pared by 3 bases and J by 3 bases, with 14 bases between.

V usage is TRBV3-1 and J usage is TRBJ2-7; D is unclear. The V and J ends lost 4 bases and 2 bases respectively, with 12 bases between them. The CDR3 runs 14 residues. CDR1 and CDR2 from the germline V gene are LGHDT and YNNKEL (reference sequence). CDR3 nucleotides: TGTGCCAGCAGCCCCCGGACCCCAGCCTACGAGCAGTACTTC. Amino acid sequence: CASSPRTPAYEQYF.

Points on this clonotype: At one end the junction does not follow the germline gene, possibly because of a read error. V gene TRBV9 combines with J gene TRBJ2-5; D perhaps matches TRBD2 (7 bases). The CDR3 contains 14 residues. Germline assignment: CDR1 SGDLS and CDR2 YYNGEE. The CDR3 DNA follows: TGTGCCAGCAGCGTACGGGGGGCTAAAGAGGCCCAGTACTTC. It specifies CASSVRGAKEAQYF.

The chain is built from TRBV9 and TRBJ1-3, with 7 bases that match TRBD1. This CDR3 spans 14 amino acids. The junction had 8 bases not matched to a gene; V was cut back by 3 bases and J by 8 bases. The germline V gene encodes CDR1 SGDLS and CDR2 YYNGEE. The CDR3 DNA is TGTGCCAGCAGCGCCGACAGGGTTATGGACACCATATATTTT. This encodes CASSADRVMDTIYF.

J is TRBJ2-5 and V is TRBV29-1; 8 nucleotides match TRBD2. Germline V gene lookup returns CDR1 SQVTM and CDR2 ANQGSEA. Trimming took 0 bases from V and 11 from J; bases not matched to a gene: 8. The CDR3 is 13 amino acids. Written as DNA, the CDR3 is TGCAGCGTTGAAGATCGCGGGGGGTTGGCGCAGTACTTC. It yields the protein CSVEDRGGLAQYF.

This clonotype has a handful of counts. The V gene is TRBV5-6, the J gene TRBJ2-5, with D possibly TRBD1 on 6 matching bases. This CDR3 contains 15 residues. Germline-derived CDR1 and CDR2 are SGHDT and YYEEEE. The V gene lost 4 bases and the J gene lost 1 base, with 14 bases spanning the gap. CDR3: CASSAETGLQETQYF. The CDR3 region has the DNA TGTGCCAGCAGCGCCGAAACAGGGCTCCAAGAGACCCAGTACTTC.